This T cell receptor beta chain was profiled in a study of Graves' ophthalmopathy and Graves' hyperthyroidism. Whole-study context: The stable label applied to hyperthyroidism with no ophthalmopathy within 18 months of follow-up.

For repertoire sequencing, the TCR beta CDR3 regions were amplified from RNA transcripts. First-round RT-PCR employed HTBI primers, with a second-round multiplex PCR after it. Each CDR3 protein is one row after TCRdb ran MiXCR on the multiplex PCR reads. The table lists over a million distinct CDR3 sequences, about 35% of them singletons, with roughly 11% in the top ten. Losses at the gene ends were 3 bases for V and 2 bases for J; bases not matched to a gene: 6. The CDR3 is made up of 16 amino acids. Germline CDR1 and CDR2: MGHDK and SYGVNS. The evidence that diagnosis relied on was clinical symptoms, serum thyroxine, TRAb, thyroid ultrasound and orbital computed tomography.

The chain couples TRBV25-1 to TRBJ2-7; 11 bases fit TRBD1. The clonotype comes from an adult man with Graves' hyperthyroidism. Source material: peripheral blood or thyroid tissue (not recorded which). This CDR3 is CASSEWGDRGAYEQYF. The CDR3 DNA is TGTGCCAGCAGTGAGTGGGGGGACAGGGGGGCCTACGAGCAGTACTTC.